Given below is one TCR beta chain in context. Antigen specificity is unknown. The table came from immunoSEQ multiplex PCR; TCRdb's copy has only in-frame clones and leaves some out. The data contain 100,000 to 150,000 clones, around 83% of them seen just once; the ten biggest clones take up about 4.4%. The data stem from a study of T cell responses to AZD1222 COVID-19 vaccine. Study-level points and caveats: Elevations in Spike-specific TCR breadth and depth followed administration of two AZD1222 doses. Mostly white British, mostly female donors; authors suggested clonal diversity may be underestimated. The study found vaccine-associated CD4 TCRs spanning spike, dominant at 160-218 and 743-854.

Second-dose timings of about 4 or about 12 weeks were pooled. Sequencing was performed on peripheral blood, taken 28 days after the second AZD1222 dose. This TCR came from an adult who received the AZD1222 COVID-19 vaccine.

This CDR3 is CASSQDPSGGAYETQYF. The CDR3 DNA sequence: TGCGCCAGCAGCCAAGACCCTAGCGGGGGGGCTTACGAGACCCAGTACTTC. J is TRBJ2-5 and V is TRBV4-1, with 12 nucleotides matching TRBD2. J was trimmed by 5 bases and V by 0 bases; bases with no gene match: 7. Per the germline V gene, CDR1 is MGHRA and CDR2 is YSYEKL. There are 17 residues in the CDR3.